This TCR beta chain stems from a study of blood T cell repertoires in COVID-19. This clone was recorded only once. Germline CDR1 reads LNHDA; CDR2 reads SQIVND (reference sequence). The CDR3 has 13 amino acids. The ends lost 8 bases at V and 5 bases at J; junction bases unmatched: 6. Sequenced by immunoSEQ multiplex PCR; TCRdb stores in-frame clones only, minus some. This sample has some 380,000 clones, with around 84% found just once. This sequence joins TRBV19 and TRBJ2-5; 9 positions agree with TRBD1. Sequenced material: peripheral blood. The clonotype comes from a human donor with acute or convalescent COVID-19. The donor label of this sample is uncertain. The DNA for the CDR3 is TGTGCCAGTCGTGGGACAGGGAGGGAGACCCAGTACTTC. Its protein is CASRGTGRETQYF. The full variable domain, its missing parts supplied by reference TRBV19 and TRBJ2-5, is DGGITQSPKYLFRKEGQNVTLSCEQNLNHDAMYWYRQDPGQGLRLIYYSQIVNDFQKGDIAEGYSVSREKKESFPLTVTSAQKNPTAFYLCASRGTGRETQYFGPGTRLLVL.